This T cell receptor (beta chain) is from a study of CD8+ T cells in alopecia areata. Study overall: Tofacitinib was taken orally by treated patients, and the dose was 5 to 10 mg twice daily.

Study-wide points: Scalp clonality, along with expanded CD8+ clones among the top 100, was significantly decreased by tofacitinib.

As concerns this clone: Its target is unknown.

The treatment: oral pan-JAK inhibitor, 5-10 mg twice daily. Separation by sorting yielded CD4+ and CD8+ T cells from PBMCs. Sequencing templates came from extracted RNA that was reverse transcribed into cDNA. Measured with immunoSEQ multiplex PCR; TCRdb has only the in-frame clones, and not every one. The sample carries 110,000 to 150,000 clones, roughly nine tenths recorded once. The CDR3 sequence is 14 residues long. CDR1 is LNHNV and CDR2 is YYDKDF in the germline V gene (reference sequence). The ends were cut back, 7 bases at V and 1 base at J, with 14 bases in the middle. The source is a human donor with alopecia areata. Here the sequenced sample was CD8+ T cells sorted from blood, taken at week 4, from a patient treated with tofacitinib. The rearrangement links TRBV15 to TRBJ2-7; TRBD2 is a possible D gene (5 bases). CDR3 nucleotides: TGTGCCACCAACCCGGACGGAGGATCCTACGAGCAGTACTTC. Protein sequence: CATNPDGGSYEQYF.